This TCR beta chain originates from a study of neoadjuvant anti-PD-1 for oral cavity cancer. Germline V gives CDR1 SGHRS, CDR2 YFSETQ. Trimming removed 4 bases at V and 4 bases at J, with 11 bases between. This CDR3 is 13 amino acids long. Sequencing was performed with immunoSEQ multiplex PCR; in TCRdb, only in-frame clones are kept and a portion is missing. The repertoire holds 15,000 or so clones, about 63% seen once, with 2% to 2.5% in the top ten. This chain connects TRBV5-1 to TRBJ2-5; perhaps D is TRBD1 or TRBD2 (6 bases each). The receptor comes from a person aged 40 to 85 with oral cavity squamous cell carcinoma. Source: PBMCs, taken before nivolumab (anti-PD-1) treatment. The CDR3 sequence is CASSSKGGETQYF. CDR3 DNA sequence: TGCGCCAGCAGCAGTAAGGGGGGAGAGACCCAGTACTTC.